This T cell receptor (beta chain) was sequenced for a study of human T cells and chemical hapten exposure. Whole-study findings and limits: Donors were affected by alopecia, so their immune reaction might vary from that of healthy individuals.

The sample's time point: pre-sensitization, week 0. Treatment in this sample: therapeutic diphenylcyclopropenone sensitization with weekly scalp DPC. TCRdb reanalysed the RACE reads using MiXCR and keeps one entry per CDR3 protein. The repertoire has a few hundred thousand distinct CDR3 sequences, approximately 8.4% of them found once; the top ten carry approximately 2.2%. With respect to this clonotype: What it binds is not known.

Sequenced here: whole blood, sampled in connection with sensitization to the hapten diphenylcyclopropenone (DPC). The sequence came from a woman between 40 and 50 years old with alopecia areata. Some clones in this sample may be carry-over from other donors' samples.

This chain's CDR3 is CASSDSGRVPYNEQFF. The CDR3 nucleotides are TGCGCCAGCAGCGATAGCGGGAGGGTCCCCTACAATGAGCAGTTCTTC. The chain recombines TRBV5-1 with TRBJ2-1, with TRBD2 matching over 11 bases. V lost 4 bases and J lost 2; bases outside the gene matches: 5. The germline V gene has CDR1 SGHRS and CDR2 YFSETQ. The CDR3 is 16 residues long.